The 32 T cell receptor beta chains in this list originate from one sample, sequenced in a study of blood T cell repertoires in COVID-19. Assay: immunoSEQ multiplex PCR; the TCRdb copy retains only in-frame clones and omits some. Here the sample spans about 170,000 clones, roughly 90% being singletons. Sequenced material: peripheral blood. The source is a man under 40 with COVID-19, enrolled during active disease.

V gene TRBV18 combines with J gene TRBJ1-1; D may be TRBD1 (6 bases). Trimming cost V 6 bases and J 9 bases, with 23 bases left between them. The germline V gene encodes CDR1 KGHSH and CDR2 LQKENI. This CDR3 spans 15 amino acids. The CDR3 DNA reads as TGTGCCAGCTCCCTAAAACAGGACAGCTCAATCAAAGCTTTCTTT. Protein sequence: CASSLKQDSSIKAFF.

The chain combines TRBV9 with TRBJ1-2; possibly TRBD1 for D (6 bases). CDR1 and CDR2 (germline): SGDLS, YYNGEE. Trimming removed 3 bases at V and 8 bases at J, with 17 bases between. The CDR3 is 14 amino acids. This CDR3 is CASSARQDLGGYTF. CDR3 DNA sequence: TGTGCCAGCAGCGCTCGACAGGACCTGGGGGGCTACACCTTC.

This chain connects TRBV5-1 to TRBJ1-5; D unresolved. The CDR3 extends over 14 amino acids. From germline, CDR1 is SGHRS and CDR2 YFSETQ. Trimming took off 0 bases at V and 8 bases at J, with 12 bases between the two ends. The CDR3 protein is CASSLGPPPEPQHF. The CDR3 DNA reads TGCGCCAGCAGCTTGGGCCCCCCTCCGGAGCCCCAGCATTTT.

The chain joins TRBV7-3 to TRBJ2-7, with D maybe TRBD2 (5 bases). V lost 0 bases to trimming and J lost 7 bases, with 10 bases between them. The CDR3 runs 13 residues. Germline CDR1 and CDR2: SGHTA and FQGTGA. The DNA for the CDR3 is TGTGCCAGCAGCTTAACCCGAGAGGGAGAGCAGTACTTC. Its protein is CASSLTREGEQYF.

The chain couples TRBV6-5 to TRBJ2-7; tentative D call: TRBD1 (6 bases). This CDR3 has 13 amino acids. V was clipped by 7 bases and J by 5 bases, with 15 bases between them. Germline CDR1 reads MNHEY; CDR2 reads SVGAGI. CDR3 DNA sequence: TGTGCCAGCATCGGGGCAGGGGTTAACGAGCAGTACTTC. As protein: CASIGAGVNEQYF.

The chain has TRBV5-4 and TRBJ1-1; 7 bases align to TRBD1. The germline CDR1 and CDR2 sequences are SGHNT and YYREEE (reference sequence). CDR3 length: 14 amino acids. V shed 4 bases, J shed 0 bases, and the junction held 3 bases outside the gene matches. CDR3 loop: CASSQGQLNTEAFF. CDR3 nucleotides: TGTGCCAGCAGCCAGGGACAGCTGAACACTGAAGCTTTCTTT.

The V and J genes are TRBV9 and TRBJ1-1, with a weak D call TRBD1 (6 bases). Between the trimmed V and J ends, which lost 5 bases and 4 bases, there was a span of 18 bases. CDR1 SGDLS and CDR2 YYNGEE come from the germline V gene. The CDR3 is 15 residues long. The CDR3 region is CASSRRGRESTEAFF. DNA of the CDR3: TGTGCCAGCAGTCGGAGGGGGAGGGAAAGCACTGAAGCTTTCTTT.

This clone was detected once. The chain has TRBV7-9 and TRBJ2-1; D unclear. Germline loops: CDR1 SEHNR, CDR2 FQNEAQ (reference sequence). This CDR3 is 12 amino acids long. Trimming took 1 base from V and 7 from J, leaving 5 bases between them. The CDR3 here is CASSLDLNEQFF. The DNA of the CDR3 is TGTGCCAGCAGCTTAGATCTAAATGAGCAGTTCTTC.

This chain joins TRBV9 and TRBJ2-5, with 8 bases identical to TRBD1. CDR1 is SGDLS and CDR2 is YYNGEE in the germline V gene. This CDR3 region has 13 residues. Unmatched junction bases numbered 3, after V lost 3 bases and J lost 5 bases. Here the CDR3 reads CASSATGVETQYF. CDR3 DNA: TGTGCCAGCAGCGCGACAGGGGTCGAGACCCAGTACTTC.

The CDR3 here is CASSPLGAGINEKLFF. CDR3 DNA sequence: TGTGCCAGCAGTCCCCTTGGGGCAGGGATTAATGAAAAACTGTTTTTT. The V and J genes are TRBV28 and TRBJ1-4, with D possibly being TRBD1 (5 bases). Trimming removed 5 bases from V and 4 bases from J, with 17 bases in between. CDR1 is MDHEN and CDR2 is SYDVKM in the germline V gene. This CDR3 region has 16 residues.

This sequence joins TRBV9 and TRBJ2-1; D not resolved. Germline-derived CDR1 and CDR2 are SGDLS and YYNGEE. The CDR3 contains 13 residues. The V gene lost 4 bases and the J gene lost 6 bases, with 11 bases spanning the gap. The CDR3 spells CASSLQTSNEQFF. As DNA, the CDR3 is TGTGCCAGCAGCCTCCAGACTTCCAATGAGCAGTTCTTC. Combining the CDR3 with reference TRBV9 and TRBJ2-1 gives the whole variable domain DSGVTQTPKHLITATGQRVTLRCSPRSGDLSVYWYQQSLDQGLQFLIQYYNGEERAKGNILERFSAQQFPDLHSELNLSSLELGDSALYFCASSLQTSNEQFFGPGTRLTVL.

The V gene is TRBV6-2 or TRBV6-3, the J gene TRBJ1-2, with D possibly matching TRBD1 (5 bases). The V end was cut by 5 bases, the J end by 6 bases, with 10 bases between. Per germline, CDR1 MNHEY and CDR2 SVGEGT. CDR3 length equals 12 residues. Here the CDR3 DNA reads TGTGCCAGCAGTACATCAGGGAATGGCTACACCTTC. Translating gives CASSTSGNGYTF.

The chain uses TRBV14 and TRBJ1-1; a weak D match, TRBD1 (5 bases). This CDR3 is built from 15 residues. V lost 1 base, J lost 6 bases, and 15 bases lay in between. Germline loops: CDR1 SGHDN, CDR2 FVKESK. CDR3 bases: TGTGCCAGCAGCCAAGGTCACGGGGGTGACCCTGAAGCTTTCTTT. Residues: CASSQGHGGDPEAFF. Combining the CDR3 with reference TRBV14 and TRBJ1-1 gives the whole variable domain EAGVTQFPSHSVIEKGQTVTLRCDPISGHDNLYWYRRVMGKEIKFLLHFVKESKQDESGMPNNRFLAERTGGTYSTLKVQPAELEDSGVYFCASSQGHGGDPEAFFGQGTRLTVV.

This rearrangement joins TRBV10-2 to TRBJ2-1; 11 nucleotides align to TRBD2. The CDR3 runs 23 residues. V gave up 3 bases and J gave up 0 bases; unmatched junction bases: 22. Germline CDR1 is WSHSY and CDR2 is SAAADI. The CDR3 DNA is TGCGCCAGCAGTGACCCCTGGGGGACGTCCGGGACTAGCGGTTCGAGCTCCTACAATGAGCAGTTCTTC. It translates to CASSDPWGTSGTSGSSSYNEQFF.

This chain links TRBV25-1 with TRBJ1-1, with D possibly matching TRBD1 (6 bases). The germline V and J ends were trimmed by 5 bases and 3 bases, with 19 bases remaining between them. CDR3 length: 16 amino acids. From germline, CDR1 is MGHDK and CDR2 SYGVNS. The CDR3 region has the DNA TGTGCCAGCAGTAAGAAAAGGGGCAGGGGTTACACTGAAGCTTTCTTT. This translates into CASSKKRGRGYTEAFF.

V is TRBV28 and J is TRBJ2-2, with 9 bases identical to TRBD1. CDR1 MDHEN and CDR2 SYDVKM come from the germline V gene. With V trimmed by 0 bases and J by 4 bases, 9 bases remained unmatched. CDR3 length: 18 residues. The CDR3 spells CASSLWRAGQGSTGELFF. The CDR3 DNA is TGTGCCAGCAGTTTATGGCGGGCGGGACAGGGAAGCACCGGGGAGCTGTTTTTT. Full variable domain (missing parts from reference TRBV28 and TRBJ2-2): DVKVTQSSRYLVKRTGEKVFLECVQDMDHENMFWYRQDPGLGLRLIYFSYDVKMKEKGDIPEGYSVSREKKERFSLILESASTNQTSMYLCASSLWRAGQGSTGELFFGEGSRLTVL.

The V and J genes are TRBV2 and TRBJ2-7; 8 bases match TRBD2. The V and J ends lost 5 bases and 2 bases, in that order; junction bases with no gene match: 5. CDR3 size: 14 residues. The germline V gene has CDR1 SNHLY and CDR2 FYNNEI. The CDR3 nucleotides read TGTGCCAGCAGTCAACCGGGACTAGCCTACGAGCAGTACTTC. As protein: CASSQPGLAYEQYF.

Note on this clone: One junction end does not reproduce the germline sequence, and a read error may be involved. The chain is built from TRBV5-1 and TRBJ2-5; 9 bases agree with TRBD2. The germline V gene has CDR1 SGHRS and CDR2 YFSETQ. The CDR3 runs 15 residues. DNA of the CDR3: TGCGCCACCAGCATTAGCGGGAGCCCTCAAGAGACCCAGTACTTC. This gives the protein CATSISGSPQETQYF.

The sample holds one count of this clone. The genes are TRBV5-6 and TRBJ1-2; possibly TRBD1 for D (5 bases). The CDR3 loop spans 13 amino acids. Germline CDR1 reads SGHDT; CDR2 reads YYEEEE. V lost 2 bases, J lost 4 bases, and 9 bases lay in between. The CDR3 region has the DNA TGTGCCAGCAGCTTTCCCAGGGCCTATGGCTACACCTTC. Residues: CASSFPRAYGYTF.

The chain couples TRBV19 to TRBJ1-6; D is unresolved. This CDR3 region has 14 residues. CDR1 is LNHDA, CDR2 SQIVND, per germline (reference sequence). The ends were cut back, 10 bases at V and 0 bases at J, with 10 bases in the middle. CDR3 loop: CATSPSSYNSPLHF. The CDR3 DNA reads as TGTGCCACTTCACCCAGCTCCTATAATTCACCCCTCCACTTT. Looking up the rest from reference TRBV19 and TRBJ1-6 gives the full variable domain: DGGITQSPKYLFRKEGQNVTLSCEQNLNHDAMYWYRQDPGQGLRLIYYSQIVNDFQKGDIAEGYSVSREKKESFPLTVTSAQKNPTAFYLCATSPSSYNSPLHFGNGTRLTVT.

The rearrangement joins TRBV29-1 to TRBJ1-2; 7 bases agree with TRBD1. The CDR3 extends over 13 amino acids. CDR1 is SQVTM, CDR2 ANQGSEA, per germline. Trimming at V came to 4 bases and at J to 4 bases, leaving 6 bases not matched to a gene. The CDR3 loop reads CSVAQGYGYGYTF. CDR3 bases: TGCAGCGTTGCACAGGGGTACGGCTATGGCTACACCTTC.

This rearrangement joins TRBV28 to TRBJ2-7; 8 nucleotides align to TRBD2. V lost 5 bases and J lost 5; bases outside the gene matches: 17. CDR1 MDHEN and CDR2 SYDVKM come from the germline V gene. This CDR3 has 17 residues. In DNA form, the CDR3 reads TGTGCCAGCAGTCTAGGGGGTAGCGGGATTATTCTTGACGAGCAGTACTTC. It is translated as CASSLGGSGIILDEQYF.

A single count supports this clone. J is TRBJ2-2 and V is TRBV7-3, with 7 bases identical to TRBD1. The CDR3 sequence is 16 residues long. Germline V gives CDR1 SGHTA, CDR2 FQGTGA. The ends lost 2 bases at V and 2 bases at J; junction bases unmatched: 5. DNA of the CDR3: TGTGCCAGCAGCTTAGGCGGACAGGCCAACACCGGGGAGCTGTTTTTT. Amino acid sequence: CASSLGGQANTGELFF.

V is TRBV7-9 and J is TRBJ2-5; 14 nucleotides align to TRBD2. The CDR3 is 19 amino acids. Germline CDR1 SEHNR, CDR2 FQNEAQ (reference sequence). Trimming cost V 3 bases and J 4 bases; bases outside gene matches: 13. Written as DNA, the CDR3 is TGTGCCAGCAGCTTCCGGAGGGGACTAGCGGGAGTTGGTACAGAGACCCAGTACTTC. It specifies CASSFRRGLAGVGTETQYF.

This rearrangement joins TRBV9 to TRBJ1-5; possibly TRBD1 for D (6 bases). The CDR3 is 14 amino acids. Germline loops: CDR1 SGDLS, CDR2 YYNGEE. V was pared by 2 bases and J by 4 bases, with 10 bases between. DNA of the CDR3: TGTGCCAGCAGCGTCGAGGGGGGGAATCAGCCCCAGCATTTT. This gives the protein CASSVEGGNQPQHF. Looking up the rest from reference TRBV9 and TRBJ1-5 gives the full variable domain: DSGVTQTPKHLITATGQRVTLRCSPRSGDLSVYWYQQSLDQGLQFLIQYYNGEERAKGNILERFSAQQFPDLHSELNLSSLELGDSALYFCASSVEGGNQPQHFGDGTRLSIL.

The J gene is TRBJ2-5, the V gene TRBV28; D is undetermined. This CDR3 has 15 residues. Germline V gene lookup returns CDR1 MDHEN and CDR2 SYDVKM. The V end was cut by 3 bases, the J end by 2 bases, with 13 bases between. The CDR3 sequence: CASSFPLADQETQYF. The CDR3 DNA sequence: TGTGCCAGCAGTTTCCCCCTGGCGGATCAAGAGACCCAGTACTTC.

The V gene is TRBV5-1, the J gene TRBJ2-7, with D possibly matching TRBD1 (6 bases). V was pared by 3 bases and J by 5 bases, with 15 bases between. Germline CDR1 SGHRS, CDR2 YFSETQ. This CDR3 is built from 14 residues. Here the CDR3 reads CASSWQGAGDEQYF. CDR3 bases: TGCGCCAGCAGCTGGCAGGGAGCAGGGGACGAGCAGTACTTC.

This clone occurred once. The chain is built from TRBV9 and TRBJ1-6; D remains ambiguous. The CDR3 contains 16 residues. V was cut by 0 bases and J by 4 bases, with 11 bases left in between. Germline lookup yields CDR1 SGDLS and CDR2 YYNGEE. The CDR3 reads CASSVDSRDYNSPLHF. The CDR3 coding sequence is TGTGCCAGCAGCGTAGATAGTCGTGATTATAATTCACCCCTCCACTTT.

The gene calls are TRBV9 and TRBJ1-3; D possibly corresponds to TRBD1 (6 bases). The CDR3 has 14 residues. Looked up from germline, CDR1 is SGDLS and CDR2 is YYNGEE. Trimming removed 5 bases from V and 4 bases from J, with 13 bases in between. CDR3 sequence reads: CASSSTGPGNTIYF. In DNA form, the CDR3 reads TGTGCCAGCAGTTCTACAGGGCCCGGAAACACCATATATTTT.

V is TRBV6-5 and J is TRBJ1-1; tentatively, D is TRBD1 (5 bases). V was shortened by 1 base and J by 1 base, with 10 bases between the two germline ends. CDR3 length: 15 amino acids. CDR1 is MNHEY and CDR2 is SVGAGI in the germline V gene. This chain's CDR3 is CASSYWGAGNTEAFF. The DNA of the CDR3 is TGTGCCAGCAGTTACTGGGGCGCCGGGAACACTGAAGCTTTCTTT.

The V gene is TRBV18, the J gene TRBJ2-6; TRBD1 might be the D (5 bases). Germline-derived CDR1 and CDR2 are KGHSH and LQKENI. V was shortened by 1 base and J by 3 bases, with 7 bases between the two germline ends. This CDR3 is built from 15 residues. CDR3 loop: CASSPQGIGANVLTF. The CDR3, as DNA: TGTGCCAGCTCACCACAGGGGATTGGGGCCAACGTCCTGACTTTC.

This sequence joins TRBV27 and TRBJ2-7; the D is unclear. Per the germline V gene, CDR1 is MNHEY and CDR2 is SMNVEV (reference sequence). Deletions cut 4 bases from V and 2 bases from J, with 15 bases between. This CDR3 has 15 residues. The CDR3 is CASSSFNSRPYEQYF. CDR3 sequence (DNA): TGTGCCAGCAGTTCCTTTAATTCTCGTCCCTACGAGCAGTACTTC.